This T cell receptor (beta chain) stems from a study of vaccination effects on CD4 cells after COVID-19. On the study more broadly: A few million PBMC were placed in each well, which was supplemented with 10 IU/ml IL-2 and about 10 ug/ml peptides.

Culture lasted 10 days before CD4+ T cell isolation. Participants got two doses of BNT162b2 or mRNA-1273 vaccine. Worth noting for this clone: The antigen remains unidentified.

From germline, CDR1 is SNHLY and CDR2 FYNNEI. The V segment lost 9 bases and the J segment 1 base; nucleotides outside the gene matches: 9. The CDR3 is 16 amino acids. Assay: immunoSEQ multiplex PCR; the TCRdb copy retains only in-frame clones and omits some. The sample contains 40,000 to 45,000 clones, under 70% of which appear only once. The sequenced sample was CD4+ T cells from PBMCs cultured without peptide, obtained after COVID-19 vaccination. The V call is TRBV2, the J call TRBJ1-5; 10 bases map to TRBD1. The receptor was derived from a human donor who received a COVID-19 vaccine. CDR3 sequence: CASSGQGTRSNQPQHF. The CDR3, as DNA: TGTGCCAGTTCGGGACAGGGGACGAGGAGCAATCAGCCCCAGCATTTT.